This TCR beta chain was obtained from a study of blood T cell repertoires in COVID-19. Study in general: Sites in the United States, Italy and Spain provided acute and convalescent COVID-19 samples. From T cells, B-cell-depleted T cells, or PBMCs came the material, which was cDNA or gDNA.

Study processing details: It was from reference gene primer amplification that nucleated cell counts were estimated. The protocol was immunoSEQ multiplex PCR, while the TCRdb copy is restricted to in-frame clones and leaves out a portion. That table gives V, J and clone size, and the DNA gave D and trimming. The sample consists of 99,000 or so clones, roughly 80% of them appearing once. Trimming took 4 bases from V and 3 from J; bases not matched to a gene: 6. This CDR3 is built from 17 residues. In germline, CDR1 is SGHRS, CDR2 YFSETQ. This TCR was recovered from a man aged 60 to 69 with acute or convalescent COVID-19. The V gene is TRBV5-1, the J gene TRBJ2-1; 14 bases map to TRBD2. The sequenced material came from peripheral blood. The CDR3 loop reads CASSPGLAGAHYNEQFF. For the CDR3, the DNA is TGCGCCAGCAGCCCGGGACTAGCGGGAGCGCACTACAATGAGCAGTTCTTC.